This entry features one T cell receptor beta chain sequence. The ends lost 4 bases at V and 4 bases at J; junction bases unmatched: 7. CDR3 length equals 14 residues. CDR1 SEHNR and CDR2 FQNEAQ come from the germline V gene (reference sequence). This specimen belongs to a study of blood T cell repertoires in COVID-19. Some clones are missing from TCRdb's copy, which holds only in-frame ones; the method was immunoSEQ multiplex PCR. The top ten clones hold around 7% of a sample with 45,000 to 50,000 clones, 75% to 90% of them seen once. This chain uses TRBV7-9 with TRBJ2-7; 7 nucleotides line up with TRBD2. The sequence came from a man between 60 and 75 years old with active COVID-19. The sequenced material came from peripheral blood. The DNA of the CDR3 is TGTGCCAGCAGCTCAGGACTAGACCTTTACGAGCAGTACTTC. Its protein product is CASSSGLDLYEQYF.